Included here is one T cell receptor beta chain sequence, with context. Using immunoSEQ multiplex PCR, the repertoire was profiled, and TCRdb retains in-frame clones only, with some absent. The data hold around 130,000 clones, with approximately 80% observed a single time. The sample belongs to a study of blood T cell repertoires in COVID-19. Study-wide context: Researchers got acute and convalescent COVID-19 samples from the United States, Italy and Spain.

Contact with a PCR-confirmed or clinician-diagnosed COVID-19 case occurred within 2 weeks of entry. Trimming took 7 bases from V and 6 from J; bases not matched to a gene: 9. This CDR3 comprises 14 residues. CDR1 is SNHLY and CDR2 is FYNNEI in the germline V gene. The receptor comes from a woman aged 18-35 years who had been exposed to COVID-19. Sequencing used PBMCs or T cells enriched from blood (not recorded which). The rearrangement joins TRBV2 to TRBJ1-2; 9 bases map to TRBD1. The CDR3 sequence: CASNRMWTGDGYTF. For the CDR3, the DNA is TGTGCCAGCAATAGAATGTGGACAGGGGATGGCTACACCTTC.